Shown below are 9 T cell receptor beta chains from a single sample sequenced in a study of blood T cell repertoires in COVID-19. Clones were sequenced by immunoSEQ multiplex PCR, and TCRdb holds only the in-frame ones, with some missing. Of 300,000 to 400,000 clones detected, approximately 88% appear once; the ten largest clones hold 1.6%. The sample comprised peripheral blood. Every receptor here comes from a woman in her 30s with COVID-19, enrolled during active disease.

The table lists this clone with a count of one. The gene calls are TRBV19 and TRBJ1-5, with D maybe TRBD1 (6 bases). V was shortened by 5 bases and J by 7 bases, with 18 bases between the two germline ends. The CDR3 consists of 15 residues. CDR1 and CDR2 (germline): LNHDA, SQIVND (reference sequence). The CDR3 sequence: CASSGWGGVEQPQHF. In DNA, the CDR3 is TGTGCCAGTAGTGGGTGGGGGGGCGTGGAGCAGCCCCAGCATTTT.

The V gene is TRBV2, the J gene TRBJ1-1; 7 bases map to TRBD1. The germline CDR1 and CDR2 sequences are SNHLY and FYNNEI. The CDR3 runs to 17 residues. Trimming took 2 bases from V and 1 from J; bases not matched to a gene: 10. CDR3 protein: CASSERGKTGRNTEAFF. The CDR3 coding sequence is TGTGCCAGCAGTGAAAGGGGGAAGACAGGGCGGAACACTGAAGCTTTCTTT. The entire variable domain, with the rest obtained from reference TRBV2 and TRBJ1-1, is as follows: EPEVTQTPSHQVTQMGQEVILRCVPISNHLYFYWYRQILGQKVEFLVSFYNNEISEKSEIFDDQFSVERPDGSNFTLKIRSTKLEDSAMYFCASSERGKTGRNTEAFFGQGTRLTVV.

This clone was seen just once. This chain's CDR3 is CASSNQGLYEAFF. The CDR3, as DNA: TGTGCCAGCAGCAATCAGGGGTTGTATGAAGCTTTCTTT. The V gene is TRBV12-3 or TRBV12-4, the J gene TRBJ1-1; a weak D match, TRBD1 (6 bases). This CDR3 spans 13 amino acids. V lost 6 bases, J lost 7 bases, and 15 bases lay in between.

The chain combines TRBV2 with TRBJ2-1; D may be TRBD2 (6 bases). Germline V gives CDR1 SNHLY, CDR2 FYNNEI. V was trimmed by 6 bases and J by 8 bases, leaving 14 bases between them. This CDR3 spans 13 amino acids. The CDR3 spells CASRDGTYDEQFF. CDR3 DNA: TGTGCCAGCAGAGATGGGACTTACGATGAGCAGTTCTTC.

This clone was seen just once. CDR3 in DNA: TGTGCCAGCAGTGCTCCCAGGGGTTCTTCTGGAAACACCATATATTTT. It codes for CASSAPRGSSGNTIYF. The V and J genes are TRBV28 and TRBJ1-3; tentative D call: TRBD1 (6 bases). The CDR3 length is 16 residues. The V end lost 5 bases, the J end lost 1 base, and 15 bases lay between the germline ends. Looked up from germline, CDR1 is MDHEN and CDR2 is SYDVKM.

This chain connects TRBV5-1 to TRBJ1-3; 7 bases match TRBD1. The CDR3 contains 15 residues. Germline CDR1 SGHRS, CDR2 YFSETQ. The trim removed 3 bases at V and 4 bases at J, leaving 7 bases unmatched. The CDR3 DNA follows: TGCGCCAGCAGCTACGTCCCGGGACAGGGAAACACCATATATTTT. It encodes CASSYVPGQGNTIYF.

The J gene is TRBJ1-2, the V gene TRBV2; no firm D call. The CDR3 has 13 residues. V lost 0 bases, J lost 8 bases, and 10 bases lay in between. From germline, CDR1 is SNHLY and CDR2 FYNNEI. In DNA form, the CDR3 reads TGTGCCAGCAGTGAAGCAGAGAGTACGGGCTACACCTTC. Its translation is CASSEAESTGYTF.

V is TRBV27 and J is TRBJ1-5; TRBD1 might be the D (5 bases). Trimming shortened V by 2 bases and J by 9 bases, and 11 bases separated the two germline ends. Germline CDR1 MNHEY, CDR2 SMNVEV (reference sequence). The CDR3 is made up of 13 amino acids. The CDR3 DNA reads as TGTGCCAGCAGTTTAATCCCCGGGGGGCCCCAGCATTTT. Translating it yields CASSLIPGGPQHF.

V usage is TRBV2 and J usage is TRBJ2-7, with 9 bases lining up with TRBD1. The CDR3 totals 13 residues. The J segment lost 3 bases and the V segment lost 6 bases, leaving 3 bases of the junction unmatched. Germline-derived CDR1 and CDR2 are SNHLY and FYNNEI. The CDR3 DNA follows: TGTGCCAGCAGCACAGGGGGCTACTACGAGCAGTACGTC. Translating gives CASSTGGYYEQYV.